Listed here is a single TCR beta chain. The data belong to a study of blood T cell repertoires in COVID-19. Study in general: Both acute and convalescent COVID-19 samples were obtained from the United States, Italy and Spain. Sample material is recorded as cDNA or gDNA derived from T cells, B-cell-depleted T cells, or PBMCs.

The study assigned cohorts using participant-reported clinical history. J gave up 10 bases and V 6 bases, and 7 bases lay outside the gene matches. In germline, CDR1 is MNHEY, CDR2 SMNVEV (reference sequence). CDR3 length: 12 amino acids. In the source study's methods: Reference gene primer amplification yielded estimated nucleated cell counts. Generated by immunoSEQ multiplex PCR, the TCRdb table keeps only in-frame clones and is missing some. V and J calls and clone size are copied from that table; D and trimming were computed from the DNA. Counted here are approximately 170,000 clones, more than 70% occurring once; the ten biggest clones make up less than 4.5%.

The chain is built from TRBV27 and TRBJ2-3; 7 nucleotides match TRBD2. The material sequenced was PBMCs or T cells enriched from blood (not recorded which). This TCR was sampled from a woman between 50 and 59 years old in a cohort exposed to, infected with or recovered from COVID-19 (not recorded which). CDR3 sequence (DNA): TGTGCCAGCAGGCGGGAGAGGGATGCGCAGTATTTT. It translates to CASRRERDAQYF.